Below are 21 T cell receptor beta chains sequenced from a single sample in a study of metastatic and nonmetastatic thyroid tumors. Using MiXCR, TCRdb reanalyzed the PCR reads. The sample has about 40,000 clones, roughly 27% seen once. No treatment of any kind had been given to any patient before thyroid surgery. Sequencing was done on a sample of blood. The source of these receptors is a male donor with papillary thyroid cancer or a benign thyroid nodule (not recorded which). Some clones in this sample may be carry-over from other donors' samples.

This clone was recorded many times. CDR3 nucleotide sequence: TGTGCCAGCAGTTCTCCGGGGTTTGGCCAAGAGACCCAGTACTTC. This codes for CASSSPGFGQETQYF. This sequence joins TRBV11-2 and TRBJ2-5; tentative D call: TRBD2 (5 bases). Between the trimmed V and J ends, which lost 6 bases and 1 base, there was a span of 15 bases. Germline values: CDR1 SGHAT, CDR2 FQNNGV. This CDR3 region has 15 residues.

As regards this clone: An end of the junction does not agree with germline; a read error may underlie this. The genes are TRBV6-2 or TRBV6-3 and TRBJ1-4; no firm D call. The CDR3 has 12 residues. Germline CDR1 reads MNHEY; CDR2 reads SVGEGT. The CDR3 loop is CAISQRGEKLFF. The CDR3 DNA reads as TGTGCCATCAGTCAACGGGGTGAAAAACTGTTTTTT.

Points on this clone: Other DNA sequences in the same sample also yield this CDR3. This chain connects TRBV5-1 to TRBJ2-2; 7 positions agree with TRBD1. CDR1 and CDR2 (germline): SGHRS, YFSETQ. This CDR3 is built from 15 residues. Unmatched junction bases numbered 8, after V lost 4 bases and J lost 5 bases. CDR3 DNA sequence: TGCGCCAGCAGCCCCAGGACAGGTTTAACCGGGGAGCTGTTTTTT. Translation: CASSPRTGLTGELFF.

The chain has TRBV20-1 and TRBJ2-3, with D perhaps given as TRBD1 or TRBD2 (6 bases each). Trimming cost V 5 bases and J 1 base, with 16 bases left between them. Per germline, CDR1 DFQATT and CDR2 SNEGSKA (reference sequence). CDR3 length equals 15 residues. CDR3 nucleotides: TGCAGTGCTTACTGGACGGGGGCTCGCACAGATACGCAGTATTTT. Amino acids: CSAYWTGARTDTQYF.

Of note for this clone: At the DNA level, this CDR3 is encoded by other sequences in the same sample as well. This chain uses TRBV6-1 with TRBJ1-2; unclear D gene. Germline V gives CDR1 MNHNS, CDR2 SASEGT. The germline V and J ends were trimmed by 7 bases and 11 bases, with 14 bases remaining between them. The CDR3 sequence is 11 residues long. CDR3 nucleotide sequence: TGTGCCAGCACCAGTGGTATTGGATACACCTTC. Translating gives CASTSGIGYTF.

The chain has TRBV3-1 and TRBJ2-7; 14 bases agree with TRBD2. V gave up 5 bases and J gave up 2 bases; unmatched junction bases: 5. The V gene's germline CDR1 is LGHDT and CDR2 YNNKEL (reference sequence). CDR3 length equals 16 residues. The CDR3 protein is CASSGGLAGGAYEQYF. In DNA form, the CDR3 reads TGTGCCAGCAGCGGTGGACTAGCGGGAGGAGCCTACGAGCAGTACTTC.

CDR3 amino acids: CASSHGGGGAGNQPQHF. The CDR3 DNA is TGTGCCAGCAGTCACGGTGGAGGGGGCGCCGGCAATCAGCCCCAGCATTTT. V gene TRBV28 combines with J gene TRBJ1-5; TRBD1 agrees at 7 bases. CDR1 and CDR2 from the germline V gene are MDHEN and SYDVKM. J gave up 2 bases and V 5 bases, and 12 bases lay outside the gene matches. The CDR3 is 17 residues long.

V is TRBV10-3 and J is TRBJ2-1; TRBD2 matches 8 bases. There are 17 residues in the CDR3. Germline V gene sequence: CDR1 ENHRY, CDR2 SYGVKD. The V segment lost 7 bases and the J segment 5 bases; nucleotides outside the gene matches: 16. CDR3 in DNA: TGTGCCATCACTCAAAGAATGACTAGCGTGACCAACAATGAGCAGTTCTTC. It translates to CAITQRMTSVTNNEQFF.

This clone has only a few counts. The rearrangement uses TRBV11-2 and TRBJ2-7; D ambiguous. V was pared by 5 bases and J by 5 bases, with 13 bases between. Germline CDR1 and CDR2: SGHAT and FQNNGV. The CDR3 length is 13 residues. The chain's CDR3 is CASSPLRVDEQYF. CDR3 sequence (DNA): TGTGCCAGCAGCCCGCTCCGAGTGGACGAGCAGTACTTC.

V usage is TRBV7-2 and J usage is TRBJ2-1; D is uncertain. This CDR3 has 11 residues. V was shortened by 1 base and J by 15 bases, with 10 bases between the two germline ends. Germline CDR1 reads SGHTA; CDR2 reads FQGNSA. The CDR3 region is CASSLGRLLFF. DNA of the CDR3: TGTGCCAGCAGCTTAGGTAGGTTACTGTTCTTC.

V gene TRBV7-8 combines with J gene TRBJ1-4; D might be TRBD1 (5 bases). CDR3 size: 16 residues. Trimming shortened V by 5 bases and J by 7 bases, and 20 bases separated the two germline ends. Germline CDR1 and CDR2: SGHVS and FQNEAQ. As DNA, the CDR3 is TGTGCCAGCAGCCTTAGGGGAGGGGAGAACGGTGAAAAACTGTTTTTT. Translation: CASSLRGGENGEKLFF.

On this clone: Compared with germline, one end of the junction differs, possibly owing to a read error. This chain joins TRBV11-2 and TRBJ2-2, with D unresolved. CDR1 and CDR2 (germline): SGHAT, FQNNGV. The CDR3 loop spans 16 amino acids. This chain's CDR3 is CASSLVVWKNTGELFF. The CDR3 bases are TGTGCCAGCAGCTTAGTTGTTTGGAAGAACACCGGTGAGCTGTTTTTT.

The gene calls are TRBV6-2 or TRBV6-3 and TRBJ2-7; TRBD2 aligns across 7 bases. The V segment lost 7 bases and the J segment 6 bases; nucleotides outside the gene matches: 12. The germline V gene has CDR1 MNHEY and CDR2 SVGEGT. The CDR3 sequence is 14 residues long. This chain's CDR3 is CASTHWGRDGEQYF. The CDR3 DNA is TGTGCCAGCACCCACTGGGGGAGGGACGGCGAGCAGTACTTC.

This chain connects TRBV28 to TRBJ2-7; no clear D gene. The germline CDR1 and CDR2 sequences are MDHEN and SYDVKM. This CDR3 has 14 amino acids. With 5 bases removed from V and 7 bases from J, the gap between germline ends came to 18 bases. The CDR3 DNA is TGTGCCAGCAGTCTCAGCGTGTCCCCCGGGGAGCAGTACTTC. This translates into CASSLSVSPGEQYF. Full variable domain (remainder filled in from reference TRBV28 and TRBJ2-7): DVKVTQSSRYLVKRTGEKVFLECVQDMDHENMFWYRQDPGLGLRLIYFSYDVKMKEKGDIPEGYSVSREKKERFSLILESASTNQTSMYLCASSLSVSPGEQYFGPGTRLTVT.

This clone was found many times. The chain couples TRBV5-1 to TRBJ2-3; D is possibly TRBD1 (5 bases). The CDR3 has 15 residues. Germline CDR1 SGHRS, CDR2 YFSETQ. The V end was cut by 4 bases, the J end by 2 bases, with 14 bases between. CDR3 loop: CASSGIQVSTDTQYF. Written as DNA, the CDR3 is TGCGCCAGCAGCGGAATACAGGTATCCACAGATACGCAGTATTTT. Full variable domain (rest looked up from reference TRBV5-1 and TRBJ2-3): KAGVTQTPRYLIKTRGQQVTLSCSPISGHRSVSWYQQTPGQGLQFLFEYFSETQRNKGNFPGRFSGRQFSNSRSEMNVSTLELGDSALYLCASSGIQVSTDTQYFGPGTRLTVL.

Comments on this clone: This may be a read error: a much more frequent sequence differs by one nucleotide. Written as DNA, the CDR3 is TGCAGTGCCCCCGTACAGGGGGCGTTGGGCACAGATACGCAGTATTTT. It encodes CSAPVQGALGTDTQYF. The chain carries TRBV20-1 and TRBJ2-3; TRBD1 matches at 9 bases. With V trimmed by 6 bases and J by 1 base, 11 bases remained unmatched. The CDR3 length is 16 residues. Germline CDR1 DFQATT, CDR2 SNEGSKA (reference sequence).

By proportion, this clone is medium-sized. The chain has TRBV6-1 and TRBJ1-2; no clear D gene. CDR1 MNHNS and CDR2 SASEGT come from the germline V gene. CDR3 length: 15 residues. Trimming left V 2 bases short and J 1 base short, with 11 bases between. The CDR3 DNA is TGTGCCAGCAGTGAAATCTCAGCTGGTAACTATGGCTACACCTTC. This codes for CASSEISAGNYGYTF.

This chain connects TRBV20-1 to TRBJ2-1, with D unresolved. Germline CDR1 DFQATT, CDR2 SNEGSKA (reference sequence). V dropped 6 bases and J dropped 4 bases, with 16 bases sitting between them. This CDR3 comprises 14 residues. CDR3 region: CSASVGWSYNEQFF. CDR3 coding DNA: TGCAGTGCAAGTGTGGGGTGGTCTTACAATGAGCAGTTCTTC.

This clone was recorded many times. The chain joins TRBV6-4 to TRBJ2-3; TRBD2 matches at 13 bases. This CDR3 spans 16 amino acids. Per germline, CDR1 MRHNA and CDR2 SNTAGT. V dropped 4 bases and J dropped 2; count of bases not matched to a gene: 3. The CDR3 DNA is TGTGCCAGCAGTGGGGGGACTAGCGGGGCCACAGATACGCAGTATTTT. Translated: CASSGGTSGATDTQYF.

The chain couples TRBV20-1 to TRBJ2-7, with 8 bases aligning to TRBD2. V shed 6 bases, J shed 7 bases, and the junction held 14 bases outside the gene matches. The CDR3 is made up of 14 amino acids. Germline CDR1 and CDR2: DFQATT and SNEGSKA (reference sequence). CDR3 sequence reads: CSAEGSGARGEQYF. The CDR3 nucleotides read TGCAGTGCCGAGGGTAGCGGGGCCCGGGGGGAGCAGTACTTC.

V and J are TRBV7-2 and TRBJ1-2; 10 bases align to TRBD1. The CDR3 consists of 16 residues. Germline CDR1 SGHTA, CDR2 FQGNSA. Trimming at V came to 0 bases and at J to 2 bases, leaving 3 bases not matched to a gene. The CDR3 DNA follows: TGTGCCAGCAGCTTAGCGGGACAGGGGTTAAACTATGGCTACACCTTC. This gives the protein CASSLAGQGLNYGYTF. Filled out from reference TRBV7-2 and TRBJ1-2, the complete variable domain reads GAGVSQSPSNKVTEKGKDVELRCDPISGHTALYWYRQSLGQGLEFLIYFQGNSAPDKSGLPSDRFSAERTGGSVSTLTIQRTQQEDSAVYLCASSLAGQGLNYGYTFGSGTRLTVV.